The next 31 T cell receptor beta chains were all read from a single sample in a study of T cells after yellow fever vaccination. TCRdb processed the 5' RACE reads anew with MiXCR; each CDR3 protein has one entry. This sample has hundreds of thousands of distinct CDR3 sequences, with roughly a sixth found just once. The input for sequencing was PBMCs, taken before the yellow fever booster vaccination. Receptor source: a man aged 18 to 35 who received the YFV17D yellow fever vaccine.

This clonotype is a singleton in its sample. The chain combines TRBV24-1 with TRBJ2-3, with TRBD1 as a possible D gene (5 bases). This CDR3 comprises 13 residues. Germline V gene data show CDR1 as KGHDR and CDR2 as SFDVKD. The ends were cut back, 5 bases at V and 3 bases at J, with 8 bases in the middle. For the CDR3, the DNA is TGTGCCACCAGTGGACAGAGGACAGATACGCAGTATTTT. Its protein is CATSGQRTDTQYF.

Only a few counts were recorded for this clonotype. The chain combines TRBV11-2 with TRBJ1-2, with TRBD1 matching over 9 bases. J was trimmed by 5 bases and V by 4 bases; bases with no gene match: 8. The CDR3 consists of 15 residues. Germline CDR1 and CDR2: SGHAT and FQNNGV. This CDR3 is CASSWGDRVIYGYTF. In nucleotides, the CDR3 is TGTGCCAGCAGCTGGGGGGACAGGGTGATATATGGCTACACCTTC.

The CDR3 DNA follows: TGTGCCAAAAGTGAGACCCAGTACTTC. Protein: CAKSETQYF. This chain connects TRBV21-1 to TRBJ2-5. TRBV21-1 represents a pseudogene. This CDR3 has 9 residues.

This clonotype was observed a handful of times. The chain has TRBV5-1 and TRBJ1-6, with D possibly matching TRBD1 (5 bases). CDR1 is SGHRS, CDR2 YFSETQ, per germline. V shed 4 bases and J shed 5 bases, with 13 bases lying between them. This CDR3 has 15 residues. The CDR3 DNA reads TGCGCCAGCAGCGGTCAGGGTCTGGATAATTCACCCCTCCACTTT. Its translation is CASSGQGLDNSPLHF.

V and J are TRBV5-6 and TRBJ1-4, with D maybe TRBD1 (6 bases). Germline V gene data show CDR1 as SGHDT and CDR2 as YYEEEE. The CDR3 totals 15 residues. V was trimmed by 4 bases and J by 4 bases, leaving 14 bases between them. The CDR3 region has the DNA TGTGCCAGCAGCGCCATATCAGGGGATAATGAAAAACTGTTTTTT. Protein product: CASSAISGDNEKLFF.

The gene calls are TRBV6-1 and TRBJ2-2; weak D call: TRBD1 (5 bases). The CDR3 has 14 amino acids. Deletions cut 6 bases from V and 4 bases from J, with 12 bases between. Looked up from germline, CDR1 is MNHNS and CDR2 is SASEGT. The CDR3 loop reads CASRLTTVTGELFF. The CDR3 region has the DNA TGTGCCAGCAGATTAACGACAGTCACCGGGGAGCTGTTTTTT.

V usage is TRBV9 and J usage is TRBJ2-3, with unresolved D. The CDR3 covers 13 residues. With 3 bases removed from V and 0 bases from J, the gap between germline ends came to 5 bases. Per germline, CDR1 SGDLS and CDR2 YYNGEE. CDR3 coding DNA: TGTGCCAGCAGCGAACTGAGCACAGATACGCAGTATTTT. It codes for CASSELSTDTQYF. Full variable domain (rest looked up from reference TRBV9 and TRBJ2-3): DSGVTQTPKHLITATGQRVTLRCSPRSGDLSVYWYQQSLDQGLQFLIQYYNGEERAKGNILERFSAQQFPDLHSELNLSSLELGDSALYFCASSELSTDTQYFGPGTRLTVL.

J is TRBJ1-1 and V is TRBV3-1, with D unclear. Germline V gives CDR1 LGHDT, CDR2 YNNKEL (reference sequence). The CDR3 covers 16 residues. V was shortened by 0 bases and J by 0 bases, with 11 bases between the two germline ends. CDR3 protein: CASSQEKWTVNTEAFF. The CDR3 DNA reads TGTGCCAGCAGCCAAGAAAAGTGGACGGTGAACACTGAAGCTTTCTTT.

This clonotype came up a few times. The chain employs TRBV5-1 and TRBJ2-2, with TRBD1 identical over 12 bases. Germline V gives CDR1 SGHRS, CDR2 YFSETQ. This CDR3 has 17 residues. Unmatched junction bases numbered 11, after V lost 6 bases and J lost 5 bases. DNA for the CDR3: TGCGCCAGCATACGTTCTCCGGGACAGGGGGCGACCGGGGAGCTGTTTTTT. Amino acids: CASIRSPGQGATGELFF.

This clonotype has ten or more counts. The chain carries TRBV6-5 and TRBJ1-5, with D possibly TRBD1 on 5 matching bases. V was shortened by 6 bases and J by 7 bases, with 13 bases between the two germline ends. The CDR3 contains 13 residues. Germline assignment: CDR1 MNHEY and CDR2 SVGAGI. The CDR3 nucleotides are TGTGCCAGCAGGCAGGGTATCTCCCAGCCCCAGCATTTT. Protein sequence: CASRQGISQPQHF.

This chain joins TRBV20-1 and TRBJ2-1, with 11 positions matching TRBD2. The length of the CDR3 is 16 residues. The germline V gene encodes CDR1 DFQATT and CDR2 SNEGSKA (reference sequence). Unmatched junction bases numbered 11, after V lost 0 bases and J lost 10 bases. This chain's CDR3 is CSARDRRLAGGGEQFF. The CDR3 region has the DNA TGCAGTGCTAGAGATCGACGGCTAGCGGGGGGAGGAGAGCAGTTCTTC.

This clonotype was recorded many times. The chain carries TRBV5-5 and TRBJ2-7; TRBD2 aligns across 8 bases. Germline V gives CDR1 SGHKS, CDR2 YYEKEE (reference sequence). This CDR3 spans 14 amino acids. Germline trimming cut 4 bases from V and 3 bases from J; bases unmatched to any gene: 6. The CDR3 nucleotides read TGTGCCAGCAGCCCGGGGGGGCGTATCTACGAGCAGTACGTC. This encodes CASSPGGRIYEQYV.

The V gene is TRBV20-1, the J gene TRBJ1-1, with D maybe TRBD1 (5 bases). The CDR3 length is 13 residues. Per the germline V gene, CDR1 is DFQATT and CDR2 is SNEGSKA (reference sequence). The ends were cut back, 2 bases at V and 1 base at J, with 8 bases in the middle. CDR3 bases: TGCAGTGCTAGATTTGGACAGAACACTGAAGCTTTCTTT. This encodes CSARFGQNTEAFF.

This chain connects TRBV12-3 or TRBV12-4 to TRBJ1-5; D perhaps matches TRBD1 (6 bases). The CDR3 spans 14 residues. V lost 6 bases, J lost 7 bases, and 16 bases lay in between. The CDR3 protein is CASRGESGEQPQHF. DNA for the CDR3: TGTGCCAGCAGGGGGGAATCAGGGGAGCAGCCCCAGCATTTT.

This chain links TRBV12-3 or TRBV12-4 with TRBJ2-7, with 10 bases matching TRBD1. The CDR3 extends over 15 amino acids. V shed 4 bases, J shed 3 bases, and the junction held 6 bases outside the gene matches. CDR3 nucleotides: TGTGCCAGCAGTTGGGGACAGGGGTCCCTCTACGAGCAGTACTTC. Translating gives CASSWGQGSLYEQYF.

This clonotype has just a few counts. The J gene is TRBJ1-1, the V gene TRBV5-1, with 7 bases identical to TRBD1. CDR1 and CDR2 (germline): SGHRS, YFSETQ. Losses at the gene ends were 0 bases for V and 4 bases for J; bases not matched to a gene: 6. This CDR3 region has 15 residues. The CDR3 DNA is TGCGCCAGCAGCTTGGGACAGGGTTGGTCCACTGAAGCTTTCTTT. Its protein product is CASSLGQGWSTEAFF.

The V gene is TRBV4-2, the J gene TRBJ2-3, with 8 bases that match TRBD1. The V segment lost 3 bases and the J segment 3 bases; nucleotides outside the gene matches: 8. Germline lookup yields CDR1 LGHNA and CDR2 YNFKEQ. The CDR3 runs to 16 residues. The CDR3 DNA reads as TGTGCCAGCAGCCAGGCGACAGGGGCTGGGACAGATACGCAGTATTTT. This codes for CASSQATGAGTDTQYF.

There are a few counts of this clonotype. The CDR3 spells CASSGTGSDTDTQYF. DNA for the CDR3: TGTGCCAGCAGCGGCACAGGGTCGGACACAGATACGCAGTATTTT. The chain links TRBV7-3 to TRBJ2-3; D is perhaps TRBD1 (6 bases). The CDR3 is made up of 15 amino acids. The ends were cut back, 5 bases at V and 2 bases at J, with 14 bases in the middle. Germline V gene lookup returns CDR1 SGHTA and CDR2 FQGTGA.

The chain employs TRBV4-1 and TRBJ1-4; the D gene is possibly TRBD1 (5 bases). This CDR3 has 17 residues. The ends were cut back, 3 bases at V and 3 bases at J, with 17 bases in the middle. Germline-derived CDR1 and CDR2 are MGHRA and YSYEKL. CDR3 protein: CASSQGGWGSANEKLFF. CDR3 DNA: TGCGCCAGCAGCCAGGGGGGATGGGGCAGTGCTAATGAAAAACTGTTTTTT.

The CDR3 protein is CASSSDRSQGTQYF. The CDR3 DNA sequence: TGTGCCAGCAGCTCTGACCGGTCCCAGGGGACCCAGTACTTC. The chain employs TRBV7-8 and TRBJ2-5, with D maybe TRBD1 (5 bases). CDR1 SGHVS and CDR2 FQNEAQ come from the germline V gene. This CDR3 is 14 amino acids long. With 4 bases removed from V and 7 bases from J, the gap between germline ends came to 16 bases.

The chain employs TRBV7-2 and TRBJ1-5, with D perhaps matching TRBD1 (5 bases). Germline CDR1 and CDR2: SGHTA and FQGNSA. This CDR3 contains 13 residues. V was trimmed by 6 bases and J by 6 bases, leaving 12 bases between them. The CDR3 coding sequence is TGTGCCAGCAGTCAAGGGGTACGTCAGCCCCAGCATTTT. Encoded protein: CASSQGVRQPQHF.

V and J are TRBV4-2 and TRBJ1-2; D gene uncertain. Germline V gene data show CDR1 as LGHNA and CDR2 as YNFKEQ. V lost 0 bases and J lost 8, with 13 bases in between. The CDR3 extends over 14 amino acids. The CDR3 sequence is CASSQDGVYQGYTF. CDR3 DNA: TGTGCCAGCAGCCAAGATGGAGTCTATCAGGGCTACACCTTC.

CDR3 residues: CASRGQGSGELFF. As DNA, the CDR3 is TGTGCCAGCAGGGGACAGGGGTCCGGGGAGCTGTTTTTT. V is TRBV6-1 and J is TRBJ2-2, with 10 bases aligning to TRBD1. V shed 6 bases and J 6 bases; nucleotides not matched to a gene: 1. Germline CDR1 is MNHNS and CDR2 is SASEGT. This CDR3 has 13 amino acids.

The chain couples TRBV7-9 to TRBJ2-2, with TRBD1 matching over 11 bases. The V gene's germline CDR1 is SEHNR and CDR2 FQNEAQ (reference sequence). The CDR3 loop spans 15 amino acids. Trimming cost V 6 bases and J 6 bases; bases outside gene matches: 6. The CDR3 sequence is CASSSGQGVSGELFF. The CDR3 bases are TGTGCCAGCAGTTCGGGACAGGGGGTGTCCGGGGAGCTGTTTTTT.

The V and J genes are TRBV20-1 and TRBJ2-7; a possible D gene is TRBD1 (6 bases). This CDR3 spans 16 amino acids. Germline CDR1 DFQATT, CDR2 SNEGSKA (reference sequence). The V end lost 0 bases, the J end lost 2 bases, and 17 bases lay between the germline ends. CDR3 DNA sequence: TGCAGTGCTAGAGATTTAGGGCGGACAGCCGCCTACGAGCAGTACTTC. As protein: CSARDLGRTAAYEQYF.

This clonotype was seen a few times. This sequence joins TRBV6-6 and TRBJ2-7, with D perhaps matching TRBD1 or TRBD2 (5 bases each). CDR3 length: 13 amino acids. Between the trimmed V and J ends, which lost 6 bases and 1 base, there was a span of 10 bases. Germline values: CDR1 MNHNY, CDR2 SVGAGI (reference sequence). The DNA for the CDR3 is TGTGCCAGCAGACCGGGGCCGTCCTACGAGCAGTACTTC. It codes for CASRPGPSYEQYF.

V is TRBV6-5 and J is TRBJ1-1; D ambiguous. V was trimmed by 3 bases and J by 0 bases, leaving 11 bases between them. The germline V gene encodes CDR1 MNHEY and CDR2 SVGAGI. The CDR3 length is 15 residues. Here the CDR3 DNA reads TGTGCCAGCAGTTATAGTAAAGTGTTGAACACTGAAGCTTTCTTT. Amino acid sequence: CASSYSKVLNTEAFF.

The V call is TRBV10-3, the J call TRBJ1-1; no reliable D call. This CDR3 has 14 amino acids. The V and J ends lost 0 bases and 5 bases respectively, with 10 bases between them. Germline lookup yields CDR1 ENHRY and CDR2 SYGVKD. The CDR3: CAISESDWDTEAFF. As DNA, the CDR3 is TGTGCCATCAGTGAGTCGGATTGGGATACTGAAGCTTTCTTT.

This clonotype came up many times. The V call is TRBV4-1, the J call TRBJ2-2; a possible D gene is TRBD2 (7 bases). Germline V CDR1 and CDR2: MGHRA, YSYEKL. Trimming shortened V by 5 bases and J by 0 bases, and 13 bases separated the two germline ends. The CDR3 extends over 16 amino acids. The CDR3 protein is CASSLRGGANTGELFF. The CDR3 nucleotides read TGCGCCAGCAGCTTGCGAGGGGGGGCGAACACCGGGGAGCTGTTTTTT.

This chain connects TRBV7-9 to TRBJ1-5; no clear D. Trimming left V 4 bases short and J 4 bases short, with 17 bases between. The CDR3 runs to 16 residues. The germline V gene encodes CDR1 SEHNR and CDR2 FQNEAQ (reference sequence). The CDR3 loop reads CASSSAGSRPNQPQHF. The CDR3 bases are TGTGCCAGCAGCTCGGCGGGGAGCCGGCCAAATCAGCCCCAGCATTTT. The complete variable domain, with remaining parts taken from reference TRBV7-9 and TRBJ1-5, reads DTGVSQNPRHKITKRGQNVTFRCDPISEHNRLYWYRQTLGQGPEFLTYFQNEAQLEKSRLLSDRFSAERPKGSFSTLEIQRTEQGDSAMYLCASSSAGSRPNQPQHFGDGTRLSIL.

In its sample, this clonotype was seen a few times. The gene calls are TRBV20-1 and TRBJ1-4; TRBD1 is a possible D gene (5 bases). CDR1 is DFQATT and CDR2 is SNEGSKA in the germline V gene (reference sequence). V dropped 6 bases and J dropped 0 bases, with 11 bases sitting between them. The CDR3 loop spans 14 amino acids. As DNA, the CDR3 is TGCAGTGCCCCTCAGACAGCAACTAATGAAAAACTGTTTTTT. Encoded protein: CSAPQTATNEKLFF.